A selection of T cell receptor beta chains follows, all from one sample in a study of identical twins. MiXCR, run by TCRdb on the 5' RACE reads, gives a single entry per CDR3 protein. The table includes fewer than 500,000 distinct CDR3 sequences, 20% to 25% detected once. This same sample was also part of a study on T cells expressing NK-cell markers.

Material for sequencing was CD4+ T cells sorted from blood. The receptors here all came from a woman between 18 and 29 years old in good health. CDR3s include the opening cysteine and the closing phenylalanine or tryptophan. Fields, in order: CDR3 protein, CDR3 DNA, CDR3 length, V gene, J gene, clone size, D gene. D genes are given only for firm matches. Clone size is shown for a subset of rows, as once, few, many or a class of expanded clone.

cdr3_aa: CASSLATRSRGNEQFF
cdr3_nt: TGCGCCAGCAGCTTGGCGACTAGGAGTAGGGGCAATGAGCAGTTCTTC
cdr3_length: 16
v_call: TRBV5-1
j_call: TRBJ2-1
clone_size: NA
d_call: NA

cdr3_aa: CASSFQGRGNQPQHF
cdr3_nt: TGTGCCAGCAGCTTCCAGGGTCGGGGCAATCAGCCCCAGCATTTT
cdr3_length: 15
v_call: TRBV6-2/TRBV6-3
j_call: TRBJ1-5
clone_size: few
d_call: NA

cdr3_aa: CASSLIGPGGEAFF
cdr3_nt: TGTGCCAGCAGTTTAATCGGACCCGGCGGGGAAGCTTTCTTT
cdr3_length: 14
v_call: TRBV28
j_call: TRBJ1-1
clone_size: NA
d_call: NA

cdr3_aa: CASKRAGTNTGELFF
cdr3_nt: TGTGCCAGCAAAAGGGCAGGCACGAACACCGGGGAGCTGTTTTTT
cdr3_length: 15
v_call: TRBV6-1
j_call: TRBJ2-2
clone_size: once
d_call: NA

cdr3_aa: CASSLRTSGSNEQFF
cdr3_nt: TGCGCCAGCAGCCTCAGGACTAGCGGGAGTAATGAGCAGTTCTTC
cdr3_length: 15
v_call: TRBV10-1
j_call: TRBJ2-1
clone_size: many
d_call: TRBD2

cdr3_aa: CASRTQVSTDTQYF
cdr3_nt: TGCGCCAGCAGGACTCAGGTGTCGACAGATACGCAGTATTTT
cdr3_length: 14
v_call: TRBV5-1
j_call: TRBJ2-3
clone_size: few
d_call: NA

cdr3_aa: CAISGVSDTQYF
cdr3_nt: TGTGCCATCAGCGGGGTTTCAGATACGCAGTATTTT
cdr3_length: 12
v_call: TRBV10-3
j_call: TRBJ2-3
clone_size: NA
d_call: NA

cdr3_aa: CASSLLTSKETQYF
cdr3_nt: TGCGCCAGCAGCTTACTCACCTCCAAAGAGACCCAGTACTTC
cdr3_length: 14
v_call: TRBV5-1
j_call: TRBJ2-5
clone_size: few
d_call: NA

cdr3_aa: CSALGKTYEQYF
cdr3_nt: TGCAGTGCTCTCGGGAAAACCTACGAGCAGTACTTC
cdr3_length: 12
v_call: TRBV20-1
j_call: TRBJ2-7
clone_size: NA
d_call: NA

cdr3_aa: CASSPEQGLYTEAFF
cdr3_nt: TGTGCCAGCAGCCCGGAACAGGGGCTATACACTGAAGCTTTCTTT
cdr3_length: 15
v_call: TRBV12-3/TRBV12-4
j_call: TRBJ1-1
clone_size: few
d_call: TRBD1

cdr3_aa: CASSSHRGSVYEQYF
cdr3_nt: TGTGCCAGCAGTTCCCACAGGGGAAGTGTATACGAGCAGTACTTC
cdr3_length: 15
v_call: TRBV12-3/TRBV12-4
j_call: TRBJ2-7
clone_size: NA
d_call: TRBD1

cdr3_aa: CSAPETSGYTDTQYF
cdr3_nt: TGCAGTGCTCCCGAGACTAGCGGTTATACAGATACGCAGTATTTT
cdr3_length: 15
v_call: TRBV20-1
j_call: TRBJ2-3
clone_size: NA
d_call: TRBD2

cdr3_aa: CATGLAKNIQYF
cdr3_nt: TGTGCCACGGGACTTGCCAAAAACATTCAGTACTTC
cdr3_length: 12
v_call: TRBV7-8
j_call: TRBJ2-4
clone_size: few
d_call: NA

cdr3_aa: CASSYGGRGYEQYF
cdr3_nt: TGTGCCAGCAGTTACGGAGGGAGAGGATACGAGCAGTACTTC
cdr3_length: 14
v_call: TRBV6-5
j_call: TRBJ2-7
clone_size: few
d_call: NA

cdr3_aa: CASSSRTGAGPLHF
cdr3_nt: TGCGCCAGCAGCTCCCGGACAGGAGCTGGACCCCTCCACTTT
cdr3_length: 14
v_call: TRBV5-1
j_call: TRBJ1-6
clone_size: NA
d_call: TRBD1

cdr3_aa: CASSEAGPILYF
cdr3_nt: TGTGCCAGCAGTGAAGCCGGTCCAATCCTGTATTTT
cdr3_length: 12
v_call: TRBV2
j_call: TRBJ2-3
clone_size: few
d_call: NA

cdr3_aa: CASSLAGGRYTF
cdr3_nt: TGTGCCAGCAGTTTGGCAGGGGGTCGCTACACCTTC
cdr3_length: 12
v_call: TRBV12-3/TRBV12-4
j_call: TRBJ1-2
clone_size: NA
d_call: TRBD1

cdr3_aa: CASSIAGGVTDTQYF
cdr3_nt: TGTGCCAGCAGCATAGCGGGAGGAGTGACAGATACGCAGTATTTT
cdr3_length: 15
v_call: TRBV12-3/TRBV12-4
j_call: TRBJ2-3
clone_size: many
d_call: TRBD2

cdr3_aa: CASSYGRAPDTQYF
cdr3_nt: TGTGCCAGCAGTTACGGGAGGGCCCCAGATACGCAGTATTTT
cdr3_length: 14
v_call: TRBV6-2/TRBV6-3
j_call: TRBJ2-3
clone_size: NA
d_call: TRBD2

cdr3_aa: CSAPQGKAGYTF
cdr3_nt: TGCAGTGCTCCTCAGGGGAAAGCTGGCTACACCTTC
cdr3_length: 12
v_call: TRBV20-1
j_call: TRBJ1-2
clone_size: few
d_call: NA

cdr3_aa: CASSRAGGGYEQYF
cdr3_nt: TGTGCCAGCAGCCGCGCCGGGGGCGGCTACGAGCAGTACTTC
cdr3_length: 14
v_call: TRBV7-9
j_call: TRBJ2-7
clone_size: NA
d_call: NA

cdr3_aa: CSARDRGGRGYNEQFF
cdr3_nt: TGCAGTGCTAGAGATCGGGGCGGGAGGGGTTACAATGAGCAGTTCTTC
cdr3_length: 16
v_call: TRBV20-1
j_call: TRBJ2-1
clone_size: NA
d_call: TRBD2

cdr3_aa: CASSSNLASSGANVLTF
cdr3_nt: TGCGCCAGCAGCTCTAACCTTGCCTCCTCTGGGGCCAACGTCCTGACTTTC
cdr3_length: 17
v_call: TRBV5-1
j_call: TRBJ2-6
clone_size: once
d_call: NA

cdr3_aa: CSVVSGGETQYF
cdr3_nt: TGCAGCGTTGTGAGTGGGGGGGAGACCCAGTACTTC
cdr3_length: 12
v_call: TRBV29-1
j_call: TRBJ2-5
clone_size: many
d_call: NA

cdr3_aa: CSARDRVRAQETQYF
cdr3_nt: TGCAGTGCTAGAGATCGGGTCAGGGCCCAGGAGACCCAGTACTTC
cdr3_length: 15
v_call: TRBV20-1
j_call: TRBJ2-5
clone_size: NA
d_call: NA

cdr3_aa: CSATRDGNQPQHF
cdr3_nt: TGCAGTGCGACCCGGGACGGCAATCAGCCCCAGCATTTT
cdr3_length: 13
v_call: TRBV20-1
j_call: TRBJ1-5
clone_size: NA
d_call: NA

cdr3_aa: CASSLASGLANYGYTF
cdr3_nt: TGTGCCAGCAGCTTAGCGTCGGGGTTAGCTAACTATGGCTACACCTTC
cdr3_length: 16
v_call: TRBV7-2
j_call: TRBJ1-2
clone_size: few
d_call: NA

cdr3_aa: CATQGQGAVTGELFF
cdr3_nt: TGTGCCACCCAGGGACAGGGGGCAGTCACCGGGGAGCTGTTTTTT
cdr3_length: 15
v_call: TRBV2
j_call: TRBJ2-2
clone_size: NA
d_call: TRBD1

cdr3_aa: CASSSQAGYEQYF
cdr3_nt: TGTGCCAGCAGCTCCCAGGCGGGGTACGAGCAGTACTTC
cdr3_length: 13
v_call: TRBV7-9
j_call: TRBJ2-7
clone_size: NA
d_call: NA

cdr3_aa: CASSTRLTGEQYF
cdr3_nt: TGTGCCAGCAGCACCAGACTGACTGGGGAGCAGTACTTC
cdr3_length: 13
v_call: TRBV5-4
j_call: TRBJ2-7
clone_size: NA
d_call: NA

cdr3_aa: CASSLGGLTYNEQFF
cdr3_nt: TGTGCCAGCAGTTTAGGGGGATTAACCTACAATGAGCAGTTCTTC
cdr3_length: 15
v_call: TRBV27
j_call: TRBJ2-1
clone_size: NA
d_call: NA

cdr3_aa: CSASRPSIQYF
cdr3_nt: TGCAGTGCTAGCAGGCCCAGCATTCAGTACTTC
cdr3_length: 11
v_call: TRBV20-1
j_call: TRBJ2-4
clone_size: few
d_call: NA

cdr3_aa: CSARDYRGAYEQYF
cdr3_nt: TGCAGTGCTCGCGATTACAGGGGTGCCTACGAGCAGTACTTC
cdr3_length: 14
v_call: TRBV20-1
j_call: TRBJ2-7
clone_size: few
d_call: TRBD1

cdr3_aa: CASRGTGADEQYF
cdr3_nt: TGTGCCAGCAGGGGGACAGGGGCCGACGAGCAGTACTTC
cdr3_length: 13
v_call: TRBV12-3/TRBV12-4
j_call: TRBJ2-7
clone_size: NA
d_call: TRBD1

cdr3_aa: CASSFIQGREHEQFF
cdr3_nt: TGCGCCAGCAGCTTTATTCAGGGCCGCGAACATGAGCAGTTCTTC
cdr3_length: 15
v_call: TRBV5-1
j_call: TRBJ2-1
clone_size: NA
d_call: NA

cdr3_aa: CSASRTSGSFDTQYF
cdr3_nt: TGCAGTGCTAGCCGGACTAGCGGGAGTTTCGATACGCAGTATTTT
cdr3_length: 15
v_call: TRBV20-1
j_call: TRBJ2-3
clone_size: NA
d_call: TRBD2

cdr3_aa: CASRQGTTNEKLFF
cdr3_nt: TGTGCCAGCAGACAGGGGACAACTAATGAAAAACTGTTTTTT
cdr3_length: 14
v_call: TRBV6-1
j_call: TRBJ1-4
clone_size: NA
d_call: TRBD1

cdr3_aa: CSAQRGEAFF
cdr3_nt: TGCAGCGCACAGAGGGGGGAAGCTTTCTTT
cdr3_length: 10
v_call: TRBV29-1
j_call: TRBJ1-1
clone_size: few
d_call: NA

cdr3_aa: CASSPSVRWAETQYF
cdr3_nt: TGTGCCAGCAGCCCTAGCGTACGATGGGCGGAGACCCAGTACTTC
cdr3_length: 15
v_call: TRBV12-3/TRBV12-4
j_call: TRBJ2-5
clone_size: few
d_call: NA

cdr3_aa: CASSLTGGRLDEQFF
cdr3_nt: TGTGCCAGCAGCCTTACAGGCGGGAGGTTAGATGAGCAGTTCTTC
cdr3_length: 15
v_call: TRBV7-6
j_call: TRBJ2-1
clone_size: few
d_call: TRBD2

cdr3_aa: CASSSATTYEQYF
cdr3_nt: TGTGCCAGCAGTTCAGCTACAACCTACGAGCAGTACTTC
cdr3_length: 13
v_call: TRBV12-3/TRBV12-4
j_call: TRBJ2-7
clone_size: NA
d_call: NA

cdr3_aa: CASSTSRHDIQYF
cdr3_nt: TGTGCCAGCAGTACTTCACGACATGACATTCAGTACTTC
cdr3_length: 13
v_call: TRBV6-5
j_call: TRBJ2-4
clone_size: many
d_call: NA

cdr3_aa: CASSVFGQGPSVGELFF
cdr3_nt: TGTGCCAGCAGTGTATTCGGACAGGGGCCTTCTGTTGGGGAGCTGTTTTTT
cdr3_length: 17
v_call: TRBV2
j_call: TRBJ2-2
clone_size: NA
d_call: TRBD1

cdr3_aa: CASSSPVGNDEQFF
cdr3_nt: TGTGCCAGCAGCTCGCCCGTGGGTAACGATGAGCAGTTCTTC
cdr3_length: 14
v_call: TRBV7-6
j_call: TRBJ2-1
clone_size: few
d_call: NA

cdr3_aa: CSATPGQGASYGYTF
cdr3_nt: TGCAGTGCTACGCCGGGACAGGGGGCTTCTTATGGCTACACCTTC
cdr3_length: 15
v_call: TRBV20-1
j_call: TRBJ1-2
clone_size: medium-sized
d_call: TRBD1

cdr3_aa: CASSLVGASGANVLTF
cdr3_nt: TGTGCCAGCAGCTTAGTAGGGGCTTCTGGGGCCAACGTCCTGACTTTC
cdr3_length: 16
v_call: TRBV7-9
j_call: TRBJ2-6
clone_size: few
d_call: NA

cdr3_aa: CASSLDRGIGELFF
cdr3_nt: TGCGCCAGCAGCTTGGACAGGGGAATCGGGGAGCTGTTTTTT
cdr3_length: 14
v_call: TRBV5-1
j_call: TRBJ2-2
clone_size: few
d_call: TRBD1

cdr3_aa: CASSGPGGGYTF
cdr3_nt: TGCGCCAGCAGCGGCCCAGGGGGTGGCTACACCTTC
cdr3_length: 12
v_call: TRBV5-1
j_call: TRBJ1-2
clone_size: few
d_call: TRBD1

cdr3_aa: CAWSVGGRLAHTF
cdr3_nt: TGTGCCTGGAGTGTAGGAGGGCGCCTGGCCCACACCTTC
cdr3_length: 13
v_call: TRBV30
j_call: TRBJ1-2
clone_size: few
d_call: NA

cdr3_aa: CAISVLGEQYF
cdr3_nt: TGTGCCATCAGTGTTTTAGGGGAGCAGTACTTC
cdr3_length: 11
v_call: TRBV10-3
j_call: TRBJ2-7
clone_size: NA
d_call: NA

cdr3_aa: CSARDPTLYGYTF
cdr3_nt: TGCAGTGCTAGAGATCCTACACTCTATGGCTACACCTTC
cdr3_length: 13
v_call: TRBV20-1
j_call: TRBJ1-2
clone_size: few
d_call: NA

cdr3_aa: CASSLPRGQAPGAFF
cdr3_nt: TGTGCCAGCTCACTCCCGAGGGGCCAAGCGCCAGGCGCTTTCTTT
cdr3_length: 15
v_call: TRBV18
j_call: TRBJ1-1
clone_size: NA
d_call: NA